These 22 T cell receptor beta chains were sequenced from one sample in a study of T-cell memory formation after mild COVID-19. MiXCR, run by TCRdb on the 5' RACE reads, gives a single entry per CDR3 protein. The sample has about 290,000 distinct CDR3 sequences, less than 20% seen once. What was sequenced was PBMCs or a T cell subset sorted from them (not recorded which). The receptors derive from a man aged 18 to 30 who had mild COVID-19 (a few samples of this study predate the infection). Cell type and time point are not known.

This clonotype was detected a few times. The J gene is TRBJ2-5, the V gene TRBV7-6; D gene ambiguous. Deletions cut 2 bases from V and 5 bases from J, with 6 bases between. Germline V gives CDR1 SGHVS, CDR2 FNYEAQ. This CDR3 region has 12 residues. In nucleotides, the CDR3 is TGTGCCAGCAGCTTACCGTATGAGACCCAGTACTTC. Translation gives CASSLPYETQYF. Full variable domain (rest looked up from reference TRBV7-6 and TRBJ2-5): GAGVSQSPRYKVTKRGQDVALRCDPISGHVSLYWYRQALGQGPEFLTYFNYEAQQDKSGLPNDRFSAERPEGSISTLTIQRTEQRDSAMYRCASSLPYETQYFGPGTRLLVL.

This rearrangement joins TRBV10-2 to TRBJ1-1; unclear D gene. The CDR3 is 15 amino acids. In germline, CDR1 is WSHSY, CDR2 SAAADI. The germline V and J ends were trimmed by 0 bases and 4 bases, with 12 bases remaining between them. CDR3 sequence (DNA): TGCGCCAGCAGTGAGTCTTATGGCAGCTTCACTGAAGCTTTCTTT. Amino acids: CASSESYGSFTEAFF.

The table lists this clonotype with a few counts. The genes are TRBV13 and TRBJ2-3; D uncertain. The germline V gene encodes CDR1 PRHDT and CDR2 FYEKMQ (reference sequence). The CDR3 loop spans 12 amino acids. The V and J ends lost 2 bases and 7 bases respectively, with 7 bases between them. In DNA form, the CDR3 reads TGTGCCAGCAGCTTAACCGGGTATACGCAGTATTTT. It yields the protein CASSLTGYTQYF.

This sequence joins TRBV7-9 and TRBJ2-1; 8 nucleotides match TRBD2. This CDR3 region has 17 residues. Germline V gives CDR1 SEHNR, CDR2 FQNEAQ (reference sequence). V lost 5 bases, J lost 4 bases, and 13 bases stayed unmatched. CDR3 residues: CASSRLSGGLPYNEQFF. The DNA for the CDR3 is TGTGCCAGCAGCCGGTTAAGCGGGGGACTCCCGTACAATGAGCAGTTCTTC.

The genes are TRBV5-5 and TRBJ1-2; perhaps TRBD1 as D (6 bases). Germline CDR1 is SGHKS and CDR2 is YYEKEE (reference sequence). Trimming removed 4 bases from V and 4 bases from J, with 20 bases in between. This CDR3 has 16 amino acids. Here the CDR3 reads CASSQGTDFGGYGYTF. CDR3 nucleotide sequence: TGTGCCAGCAGCCAGGGGACGGACTTCGGCGGCTATGGCTACACCTTC.

The rearrangement joins TRBV7-3 to TRBJ2-3, with D tentatively TRBD2 (6 bases). Per germline, CDR1 SGHTA and CDR2 FQGTGA. Trimming removed 5 bases from V and 6 bases from J, with 18 bases in between. This CDR3 has 15 amino acids. The CDR3 bases are TGTGCCAGCAGCCCGGGGGTGTCCAAGGGCGATACGCAGTATTTT. This translates into CASSPGVSKGDTQYF.

This clonotype was counted ten times or more. This chain connects TRBV10-3 to TRBJ2-7; no clear D gene. The germline V and J ends were trimmed by 6 bases and 4 bases, with 7 bases remaining between them. Germline V CDR1 and CDR2: ENHRY, SYGVKD. This CDR3 contains 11 residues. CDR3 sequence: CAIRVGYEQYF. The CDR3 bases are TGTGCCATCAGGGTGGGTTACGAGCAGTACTTC.

This clonotype was detected a few times. The chain combines TRBV5-1 with TRBJ1-2, with D hard to call. The V and J ends lost 0 bases and 4 bases respectively, with 13 bases between them. Germline V gene data show CDR1 as SGHRS and CDR2 as YFSETQ. This CDR3 is 15 amino acids long. The CDR3 is CASSLASGTAYGYTF. For the CDR3, the DNA is TGCGCCAGCAGCTTGGCCTCGGGCACCGCCTATGGCTACACCTTC. Supplemented by reference TRBV5-1 and TRBJ1-2, the full variable domain reads KAGVTQTPRYLIKTRGQQVTLSCSPISGHRSVSWYQQTPGQGLQFLFEYFSETQRNKGNFPGRFSGRQFSNSRSEMNVSTLELGDSALYLCASSLASGTAYGYTFGSGTRLTVV.

This clonotype was recorded at least ten times. The chain has TRBV20-1 and TRBJ2-2, with 12 nucleotides matching TRBD2. Trimming took 4 bases from V and 9 from J; bases not matched to a gene: 9. The length of the CDR3 is 15 residues. Germline V CDR1 and CDR2: DFQATT, SNEGSKA (reference sequence). Written as DNA, the CDR3 is TGCAGTGCTACTCTAGCGGGGGGGGTCGGCCGGGAGCTGTTTTTT. The encoded protein is CSATLAGGVGRELFF.

This clonotype was observed at least ten times. The V and J genes are TRBV7-3 and TRBJ2-1; 9 bases are shared with TRBD1. The ends lost 5 bases at V and 8 bases at J; junction bases unmatched: 7. The CDR3 extends over 14 amino acids. Germline CDR1 is SGHTA and CDR2 is FQGTGA. CDR3 DNA: TGTGCCAGCAGCACAACAGGGGGCCTCTATGAGCAGTTCTTC. The encoded protein is CASSTTGGLYEQFF.

A few counts support this clonotype. For the CDR3, the DNA is TGTGCCAGCAGCTTTGGGTCGCGGCGCAATCAGCCCCAGCATTTT. Its protein is CASSFGSRRNQPQHF. This chain connects TRBV5-8 to TRBJ1-5; no reliable D call. Per the germline V gene, CDR1 is SGHTS and CDR2 is YDEGEE. The CDR3 is 15 amino acids. V was shortened by 2 bases and J by 2 bases, with 11 bases between the two germline ends.

This clonotype was found a few times. This chain connects TRBV20-1 to TRBJ1-5; D is undetermined. V lost 5 bases, J lost 6 bases, and 20 bases lay in between. Germline V gene sequence: CDR1 DFQATT, CDR2 SNEGSKA (reference sequence). The CDR3 sequence is 15 residues long. DNA for the CDR3: TGCAGTGCTTTTTTCCCGGACGTCCCCGGTCAGCCCCAGCATTTT. Amino acid sequence: CSAFFPDVPGQPQHF.

The chain employs TRBV7-9 and TRBJ2-2; 9 nucleotides match TRBD2. The CDR3 has 17 amino acids. CDR1 is SEHNR, CDR2 FQNEAQ, per germline (reference sequence). J was trimmed by 2 bases and V by 5 bases; bases with no gene match: 9. CDR3 sequence: CASSPPFSGGNTGELFF. CDR3 nucleotides: TGTGCCAGCAGCCCCCCGTTTAGCGGGGGCAACACCGGGGAGCTGTTTTTT.

The rearrangement uses TRBV5-1 and TRBJ2-7; maybe TRBD2 (6 bases). Per the germline V gene, CDR1 is SGHRS and CDR2 is YFSETQ. With 3 bases removed from V and 2 bases from J, the gap between germline ends came to 18 bases. This CDR3 contains 16 residues. CDR3: CASSSMDTSGPYEQYV. CDR3 nucleotide sequence: TGCGCCAGCAGCTCCATGGACACCAGCGGGCCCTACGAGCAGTACGTC.

The chain carries TRBV20-1 and TRBJ2-2, with 12 bases identical to TRBD2. The V segment lost 6 bases and the J segment 7 bases; nucleotides outside the gene matches: 6. The CDR3 contains 14 residues. Germline values: CDR1 DFQATT, CDR2 SNEGSKA (reference sequence). In DNA, the CDR3 is TGCAGTGCGCAGACTAGCGGGGGTATCGGGGAGCTGTTTTTT. It translates to CSAQTSGGIGELFF.

This clonotype appeared a few times. The chain couples TRBV20-1 to TRBJ2-7, with D unclear. Germline lookup yields CDR1 DFQATT and CDR2 SNEGSKA (reference sequence). The CDR3 loop spans 15 amino acids. Trimming left V 0 bases short and J 2 bases short, with 14 bases between. The CDR3 nucleotides read TGCAGTGCTAGAGATCCGAAGTTAGGCACCTACGAGCAGTACGTC. This gives the protein CSARDPKLGTYEQYV.

This chain links TRBV5-1 with TRBJ1-3; D call uncertain. CDR1 SGHRS and CDR2 YFSETQ come from the germline V gene. The CDR3 has 13 amino acids. Trimming removed 4 bases from V and 2 bases from J, with 7 bases in between. The CDR3, as DNA: TGCGCCAGCAGCCTGACGGCTGGAAACACCATATATTTT. Translated: CASSLTAGNTIYF.

The chain carries TRBV7-3 and TRBJ2-1; 8 nucleotides match TRBD1. V lost 6 bases, J lost 5 bases, and 3 bases stayed unmatched. Looked up from germline, CDR1 is SGHTA and CDR2 is FQGTGA. This CDR3 region has 13 residues. The CDR3 spells CASRGQGDNEQFF. CDR3 DNA sequence: TGTGCCAGCAGAGGACAGGGCGACAATGAGCAGTTCTTC.

The chain employs TRBV29-1 and TRBJ1-5; no firm D call. Trimming stripped 5 bases from V and 2 bases from J, with 10 bases between. CDR1 and CDR2 from the germline V gene are SQVTM and ANQGSEA. CDR3 size: 13 residues. The CDR3 bases are TGCAGCGTTTATGAGGGTGGCAATCAGCCCCAGCATTTT. This encodes CSVYEGGNQPQHF.

The chain carries TRBV7-2 and TRBJ1-2; TRBD1 agrees at 8 bases. V lost 0 bases and J lost 7; bases outside the gene matches: 7. Per the germline V gene, CDR1 is SGHTA and CDR2 is FQGNSA. The CDR3 totals 15 residues. The CDR3 region is CASSLAGGQGAGYTF. DNA of the CDR3: TGTGCCAGCAGCTTAGCTGGGGGGCAGGGGGCTGGCTACACCTTC.

This clonotype is classed as medium-sized (0.01 to 0.1%). J is TRBJ2-1 and V is TRBV6-2 or TRBV6-3, with D possibly being TRBD2 (5 bases). CDR3 size: 13 residues. The V gene lost 5 bases and the J gene lost 7 bases, with 12 bases spanning the gap. Germline V gene data show CDR1 as MNHEY and CDR2 as SVGEGT. CDR3 DNA: TGTGCCAGCAGTACGGGCCGAGGGAATGAGCAGTTCTTC. Its translation: CASSTGRGNEQFF.

This clonotype was counted between two and nine times. The V call is TRBV7-7, the J call TRBJ2-7; D tentatively fits TRBD1 or TRBD2 (8 bases each). The germline V gene encodes CDR1 SSHAT and CDR2 FNYEAQ (reference sequence). The CDR3 runs to 9 residues. The CDR3 reads CASGDRLYV. CDR3 nucleotides: TGTGCTAGCGGGGACAGGCTCTACGTC.